Listed below are T cell receptor beta chains from one sample, sequenced in a study of blood T cells in healthy people across ages. TCRdb re-analysed the 5' RACE reads in MiXCR, keeping a single row per CDR3 protein. The table records around 990,000 distinct CDR3 sequences, around two fifths of them present only once. Sequencing was done on a sample of blood. The source of these receptors is a man between 18 and 35 years old in good health. Both conserved end residues are part of each CDR3. The D gene is left open where the match is weak. Rows give clone size only sometimes, using once, few, many, or a class for an expanded clone.

D gene	J gene	V gene	clone size	CDR3 DNA	CDR3 protein
.	TRBJ2-7	TRBV20-1	.	TGCAGTGCTGGAGAGGGGGGGCGGTCCTACGAGCAGTACTTC	CSAGEGGRSYEQYF
.	TRBJ2-7	TRBV28	.	TGTGCCAGCAGTTTTCAGGGAGGCAGGTCCTACGAGCAGTACTTC	CASSFQGGRSYEQYF
.	TRBJ2-7	TRBV20-1	few	TGCAGTGCTAGAGATACGGGGACCTACTACGAGCAGTACTTC	CSARDTGTYYEQYF
.	TRBJ2-1	TRBV20-1	once	TGCAGTGCTAGGCAGGGGCCCGACAATGAGCAGTTCTTC	CSARQGPDNEQFF
TRBD1	TRBJ2-1	TRBV7-9	few	TGTGCCAGCAGCCCACCTCCAGGGGGACAGTTAGGCAATGAGCAGTTCTTC	CASSPPPGGQLGNEQFF
.	TRBJ2-5	TRBV15	.	TGTGCCACCAGCAGAGATCGCCCCAATGAGCAGTACTTC	CATSRDRPNEQYF
TRBD1	TRBJ2-7	TRBV6-1	.	TGTGCCAGTGTCGGGACAGACAACTACGAGCAGTACTTC	CASVGTDNYEQYF
TRBD1	TRBJ2-1	TRBV28	.	TGTGCCACCATGCGCCGGGACAGCCTATACAATGAGCAGTTCTTC	CATMRRDSLYNEQFF
TRBD1	TRBJ2-1	TRBV7-8	.	TGTGCCAGCAGGGTTTCGACAGGGGACAATGAGCAGTTCTTC	CASRVSTGDNEQFF
TRBD2	TRBJ2-1	TRBV6-2/TRBV6-3	.	TGTGCCAGCAGTTACCCCCGGGGGGGCCTCTACAATGAGCAGTTCTTC	CASSYPRGGLYNEQFF
.	TRBJ1-2	TRBV20-1	many	TGCAGTGCTAGAGATTCGACAGAGAACTATGGCTACACCTTC	CSARDSTENYGYTF
.	TRBJ2-1	TRBV14	few	TGTGCCAGCAGCCAGGGGACCCATGAGCAGTTCTTC	CASSQGTHEQFF
.	TRBJ1-4	TRBV20-1	.	TGCAGTACCCCTCCGACAGATCGCATAGCAACTAATGAAAAACTGTTTTTT	CSTPPTDRIATNEKLFF
.	TRBJ1-2	TRBV7-2	many	TGTGCCAGCAGCGAGGAATTGTCCTATGGCTACACCTTC	CASSEELSYGYTF
TRBD1	TRBJ1-2	TRBV20-1	.	TGCAGTGCAGACGACAGGGCCGACTATGGCTACACCTTC	CSADDRADYGYTF
.	TRBJ2-7	TRBV9	few	TGTGCCAGCAGCGTAACAGGAGAGAACTACGAGCAGTACTTC	CASSVTGENYEQYF
TRBD2	TRBJ2-1	TRBV2	.	TGTGCCAGCCTCCCACCGGGCGGGGGTGAGCAGTTCTTC	CASLPPGGGEQFF
.	TRBJ2-1	TRBV10-3	once	TGTGCCATCGGGGAAGACAATGAGCAGTTCTTC	CAIGEDNEQFF
.	TRBJ1-4	TRBV20-1	.	TGCAGTGCTAGAGGAATAGCGGGGACCACAGATACGCAGTTTTTT	CSARGIAGTTDTQFF
.	TRBJ1-5	TRBV12-3/TRBV12-4	many	TGTGCCAGCAGTTTTGGCCTGAGCAATCAGCCCCAGCATTTT	CASSFGLSNQPQHF
.	TRBJ1-2	TRBV20-1	.	TGCAGTGCTAGATCCCCGGGGGTGGCTTATGGCTACACCTTC	CSARSPGVAYGYTF
TRBD1	TRBJ2-1	TRBV4-1	few	TGCGCCAGCAGCCAAGCTCCTAAGGGGGCCCTCTACAATGAGCAGTTCTTC	CASSQAPKGALYNEQFF
.	TRBJ1-2	TRBV6-2/TRBV6-3	.	TGTGCCAGCAGTTACACAGTGTCCTATGGCTACACCTTC	CASSYTVSYGYTF
TRBD1	TRBJ1-4	TRBV13	.	TGTGCCAGCAGCTTCTCCCCGGGGGACAGAGAATGGGAAAAACTGTTTTTT	CASSFSPGDREWEKLFF
.	TRBJ2-1	TRBV4-2	.	TGTGCCAGCAGCCCCGAAGGGACGGGACTTTCAGGTGAGCAGTTCTTC	CASSPEGTGLSGEQFF
.	TRBJ2-1	TRBV7-9	few	TGTGCCAGCAGCTTGAAAGGACATGAGCAGTTCTTC	CASSLKGHEQFF
.	TRBJ2-3	TRBV27	once	TGTGCCAGCAGTATAAAGTCGGCCGGGGGGCCCACAGATACGCAGTATTTT	CASSIKSAGGPTDTQYF
.	TRBJ1-6	TRBV14	few	TGTGCCAGCAGCCCTGGGGGGTCGATCGCCTATAATTCACCCCTCCACTTT	CASSPGGSIAYNSPLHF
TRBD2	TRBJ2-3	TRBV2	.	TGTGCCAGCAAAGTGGAGCGGGACACAGATACGCAGTATTTT	CASKVERDTDTQYF
.	TRBJ1-1	TRBV30	.	TGTGCCTGGGATACAGGGATTGGCACTGAAGCTTTCTTT	CAWDTGIGTEAFF
.	TRBJ2-2	TRBV2	few	TGTGCCAGCAGTGCCGCGAGGGGAATAAACACCGGGGAGCTGTTTTTT	CASSAARGINTGELFF
.	TRBJ2-3	TRBV27	few	TGTGCCAGCAGTTTATCCTCAGACCCTAAAGAGTATTTT	CASSLSSDPKEYF
.	TRBJ2-1	TRBV6-5	.	TGTGCCAGCAGTTTAGGTCCCAACGGCAACAATGAGCAGTTCTTC	CASSLGPNGNNEQFF
.	TRBJ1-2	TRBV21-1	.	TGTGCCAGCAGCAAATGCGGCTACACCTTC	CASSKCGYTF
.	TRBJ1-5	TRBV6-5	.	TGTGCCAGCAGTCCTTGGGCAGGCACCAATCAGCCCCAGCATTTT	CASSPWAGTNQPQHF
.	TRBJ2-1	TRBV4-3	.	TGCGCCAGCAGCCAAGAACCCCAGACCAATGAGCAGTTCTTC	CASSQEPQTNEQFF
.	TRBJ1-2	TRBV29-1	.	TGCAGCGTTGAAGCGGGACCCTGGAGTGGCTGCACCTTC	CSVEAGPWSGCTF
.	TRBJ2-3	TRBV11-1	many	TGTGCCAGCAGCTCACGACTTTTCACAGATACGCAGTATTTT	CASSSRLFTDTQYF
.	TRBJ2-2	TRBV6-2/TRBV6-3	.	TGTGCCAGCCGGGACACTAACACCGGGGAGCTGTTTTTT	CASRDTNTGELFF
.	TRBJ1-1	TRBV14	.	TGTGCCAGCAGCTCAGGGGCGGGATACACTGAAGCTTTCTTT	CASSSGAGYTEAFF